These 26 T cell receptor beta chains originate from one sample sequenced in a study of shared clonotypes between healthy human individuals. The data were produced by immunoSEQ multiplex PCR, yet TCRdb's version contains in-frame clones alone and is incomplete. The sample shows about 1.5 million clones, 95% to 99% of them seen only once. Specimen: naive CD4+ T cells sorted from blood. Stated subset: CD45RA+ positively selected. The source of these receptors is a man under 40 in good health.

The chain is built from TRBV5-1 and TRBJ2-2; D gene unclear. CDR3 length: 14 amino acids. The germline gives CDR1 SGHRS, CDR2 YFSETQ. The V gene lost 9 bases and the J gene lost 0 bases, with 12 bases spanning the gap. CDR3 loop: CATSVETNTGELFF. The CDR3, as DNA: TGCGCCACCTCGGTAGAAACGAACACCGGGGAGCTGTTTTTT.

The rearrangement links TRBV6-1 to TRBJ1-5; no reliable D call. With 3 bases removed from V and 5 bases from J, the gap between germline ends came to 8 bases. Germline V gives CDR1 MNHNS, CDR2 SASEGT. The CDR3 covers 13 residues. CDR3 amino acids: CASSDLPHQPQHF. The CDR3 bases are TGTGCCAGCAGTGACCTCCCTCATCAGCCCCAGCATTTT.

The rearrangement joins TRBV27 to TRBJ2-7; unclear D gene. This CDR3 is 12 amino acids long. Trimming shortened V by 6 bases and J by 7 bases, and 13 bases separated the two germline ends. The V gene's germline CDR1 is MNHEY and CDR2 SMNVEV (reference sequence). CDR3 sequence (DNA): TGTGCCAGCAGCCCCTTGGGCATGGAGCAGTACTTC. Translation: CASSPLGMEQYF.

The chain recombines TRBV29-1 with TRBJ1-1; TRBD1 matches at 8 bases. Germline V gene sequence: CDR1 SQVTM, CDR2 ANQGSEA. The CDR3 runs 12 residues. With V trimmed by 6 bases and J by 8 bases, 8 bases remained unmatched. The CDR3 DNA is TGCAGCGTCGGACAGGGTTCATCCGAAGCTTTCTTT. This encodes CSVGQGSSEAFF.

The rearrangement joins TRBV7-6 to TRBJ2-7; TRBD2 aligns across 10 bases. The CDR3 loop spans 16 amino acids. Germline V CDR1 and CDR2: SGHVS, FNYEAQ. J lost 4 bases, V lost 1 base, and 7 bases had no gene match. The CDR3 protein is CASSLEIPSGSYEQYF. For the CDR3, the DNA is TGTGCCAGCAGCTTAGAAATCCCTAGCGGGAGTTACGAGCAGTACTTC.

This sequence joins TRBV5-4 and TRBJ2-5; possible D gene TRBD2, 5 bases. The V gene's germline CDR1 is SGHNT and CDR2 YYREEE (reference sequence). Trimming took 4 bases from V and 0 from J, leaving 7 bases between them. The CDR3 has 13 amino acids. The DNA of the CDR3 is TGTGCCAGCAGCAGGGAGTACCAAGAGACCCAGTACTTC. It translates to CASSREYQETQYF.

This chain uses TRBV19 with TRBJ2-2; 15 bases map to TRBD2. Germline V gene data show CDR1 as LNHDA and CDR2 as SQIVND (reference sequence). The CDR3 is 15 residues long. The V and J ends lost 7 bases and 9 bases, in that order; junction bases with no gene match: 6. CDR3 sequence: CASIRTSGRARELFF. CDR3 bases: TGTGCCAGTATTAGGACTAGCGGGAGGGCCCGGGAGCTGTTTTTT.

The rearrangement links TRBV27 to TRBJ2-7; 7 bases fit TRBD1. V lost 0 bases to trimming and J lost 3 bases; unmatched junction nucleotides: 11. The V gene's germline CDR1 is MNHEY and CDR2 SMNVEV (reference sequence). The CDR3 sequence is 17 residues long. The DNA of the CDR3 is TGTGCCAGCAGTTTATCCGCCCGGGACAGTCCAAACTACGAGCAGTACTTC. This translates into CASSLSARDSPNYEQYF.

The chain links TRBV28 to TRBJ2-1; 7 bases agree with TRBD2. The CDR3 is 14 residues long. Germline trimming cut 8 bases from V and 0 bases from J; bases unmatched to any gene: 4. CDR1 and CDR2 from the germline V gene are MDHEN and SYDVKM. Written as DNA, the CDR3 is TGTGCCAGCGAGACTAGCTCCTCCTACAATGAGCAGTTCTTC. Protein: CASETSSSYNEQFF. Drawing the rest from reference TRBV28 and TRBJ2-1, the complete variable domain is DVKVTQSSRYLVKRTGEKVFLECVQDMDHENMFWYRQDPGLGLRLIYFSYDVKMKEKGDIPEGYSVSREKKERFSLILESASTNQTSMYLCASETSSSYNEQFFGPGTRLTVL.

As regards this clone: Other DNA sequences in this sample translate to the same CDR3. The rearrangement links TRBV20-1 to TRBJ2-7; the D is unclear. The length of the CDR3 is 11 residues. The germline V and J ends were trimmed by 1 base and 2 bases, with 3 bases remaining between them. Germline CDR1 DFQATT, CDR2 SNEGSKA (reference sequence). The DNA for the CDR3 is TGCAGTGCTAGAGGTACCTACGAGCAGTACTTC. Its translation is CSARGTYEQYF.

The J gene is TRBJ2-4, the V gene TRBV7-8; 10 bases fit TRBD1. With V trimmed by 4 bases and J by 0 bases, 12 bases remained unmatched. The CDR3 extends over 19 amino acids. From germline, CDR1 is SGHVS and CDR2 FQNEAQ. CDR3 nucleotide sequence: TGTGCCAGCAGCTCACGACAGGGGGCCCGGAATCTAGCCAAAAACATTCAGTACTTC. Residues: CASSSRQGARNLAKNIQYF.

This rearrangement joins TRBV9 to TRBJ2-2, with D unclear. The germline CDR1 and CDR2 sequences are SGDLS and YYNGEE. CDR3 length: 15 residues. Trimming took 4 bases from V and 7 from J, leaving 17 bases between them. The CDR3 sequence: CASSLRTAFGGELFF. DNA for the CDR3: TGTGCCAGCAGCTTAAGGACGGCTTTTGGCGGGGAGCTGTTTTTT.

CDR3 sequence: CASSLDPEEAFF. CDR3 nucleotides: TGTGCCAGCAGCTTGGACCCAGAGGAAGCTTTCTTT. The rearrangement uses TRBV5-6 and TRBJ1-1, with unresolved D. Deletions cut 0 bases from V and 8 bases from J, with 8 bases between. Looked up from germline, CDR1 is SGHDT and CDR2 is YYEEEE. The CDR3 loop spans 12 amino acids.

This clone appeared a few times. This chain links TRBV18 with TRBJ2-4, with D perhaps TRBD1 (6 bases). Germline-derived CDR1 and CDR2 are KGHSH and LQKENI. This CDR3 comprises 12 residues. Trimming shortened V by 3 bases and J by 8 bases, and 8 bases separated the two germline ends. The DNA of the CDR3 is TGTGCCAGCTCACCCAGGGGTGACATTCAGTACTTC. Translating gives CASSPRGDIQYF.

This chain uses TRBV18 with TRBJ2-1, with TRBD1 as a possible D gene (5 bases). Looked up from germline, CDR1 is KGHSH and CDR2 is LQKENI. V shed 3 bases and J shed 0 bases, with 15 bases lying between them. The CDR3 runs to 17 residues. The CDR3 coding sequence is TGTGCCAGCTCACCCCTCGCAGGGCGGAGCTCCTACAATGAGCAGTTCTTC. Protein sequence: CASSPLAGRSSYNEQFF. The entire variable domain, with the rest obtained from reference TRBV18 and TRBJ2-1, is as follows: NAGVMQNPRHLVRRRGQEARLRCSPMKGHSHVYWYRQLPEEGLKFMVYLQKENIIDESGMPKERFSAEFPKEGPSILRIQQVVRGDSAAYFCASSPLAGRSSYNEQFFGPGTRLTVL.

Comment on this clone: At the DNA level, this CDR3 is encoded by other sequences in the same sample as well. V usage is TRBV7-9 and J usage is TRBJ2-2, with no clear D. V was trimmed by 5 bases and J by 7 bases, leaving 2 bases between them. Germline V gives CDR1 SEHNR, CDR2 FQNEAQ (reference sequence). The CDR3 contains 10 residues. CDR3 nucleotide sequence: TGTGCCAGCAGCCTCGGGGAGCTGTTTTTT. Translated: CASSLGELFF.

The chain carries TRBV2 and TRBJ1-2; 8 bases are shared with TRBD1. V was clipped by 7 bases and J by 4 bases; unmatched bases: 8. Germline V lookup: CDR1 SNHLY, CDR2 FYNNEI. This CDR3 contains 14 residues. CDR3 in DNA: TGTGCCAGCACTGACAGGGGAGAGGGCTATGGCTACACCTTC. It is translated as CASTDRGEGYGYTF.

The chain couples TRBV5-4 to TRBJ2-7; 9 bases agree with TRBD2. V lost 4 bases, J lost 6 bases, and 2 bases stayed unmatched. Germline V lookup: CDR1 SGHNT, CDR2 YYREEE (reference sequence). This CDR3 has 12 residues. This chain's CDR3 is CASSISGGEQYF. CDR3 nucleotide sequence: TGTGCCAGCAGCATTAGCGGGGGCGAGCAGTACTTC.

The chain carries TRBV18 and TRBJ2-7; a possible D gene is TRBD2 (6 bases). Trimming shortened V by 3 bases and J by 2 bases, and 17 bases separated the two germline ends. The CDR3 has 16 residues. CDR1 KGHSH and CDR2 LQKENI come from the germline V gene. In nucleotides, the CDR3 is TGTGCCAGCTCACCGGCACCGAGGAGGGATACCTACGAGCAGTACTTC. Amino acids: CASSPAPRRDTYEQYF.

This rearrangement joins TRBV7-2 to TRBJ2-7; D is uncertain. The CDR3 consists of 14 residues. Trimming pared 1 base from V and 3 bases from J, leaving 10 bases between. The germline gives CDR1 SGHTA, CDR2 FQGNSA. The CDR3 DNA is TGTGCCAGCAGCTTAGGGGTATGGATCTACGAGCAGTACTTC. It is translated as CASSLGVWIYEQYF. The full variable domain, completed using reference TRBV7-2 and TRBJ2-7, is GAGVSQSPSNKVTEKGKDVELRCDPISGHTALYWYRQSLGQGLEFLIYFQGNSAPDKSGLPSDRFSAERTGGSVSTLTIQRTQQEDSAVYLCASSLGVWIYEQYFGPGTRLTVT.

In regard to this clone: Other DNA sequences in the sample encode the same CDR3. The genes are TRBV6-5 and TRBJ1-4; no definite D call. The V gene lost 0 bases and the J gene lost 1 base, with 6 bases spanning the gap. CDR3 length: 15 amino acids. Germline CDR1 and CDR2: MNHEY and SVGAGI. In DNA, the CDR3 is TGTGCCAGCAGTTACTCGGGTGGAACTAATGAAAAACTGTTTTTT. As protein: CASSYSGGTNEKLFF.

The chain uses TRBV20-1 and TRBJ2-1; no firm D call. Germline assignment: CDR1 DFQATT and CDR2 SNEGSKA (reference sequence). V was pared by 3 bases and J by 8 bases, with 5 bases between. The CDR3 runs to 10 residues. The CDR3 loop is CSASHDEQFF. The CDR3 nucleotides read TGCAGTGCTAGTCACGATGAGCAGTTCTTC.

This clone has a single count. V is TRBV28 and J is TRBJ2-1, with D maybe TRBD1 (5 bases). Between the trimmed V and J ends, which lost 3 bases and 4 bases, there was a span of 13 bases. CDR3 length: 15 residues. Germline loops: CDR1 MDHEN, CDR2 SYDVKM. This CDR3 is CASSLSETEYNEQFF. CDR3 DNA sequence: TGTGCCAGCAGTTTGTCCGAGACAGAGTACAATGAGCAGTTCTTC.

The chain combines TRBV7-3 with TRBJ2-7; 7 nucleotides match TRBD1. With V trimmed by 5 bases and J by 5 bases, 9 bases remained unmatched. Germline CDR1 reads SGHTA; CDR2 reads FQGTGA. The CDR3 is 14 residues long. CDR3: CASSPGQWGDEQYF. Here the CDR3 DNA reads TGTGCCAGCAGCCCGGGACAGTGGGGAGACGAGCAGTACTTC.

This chain joins TRBV28 and TRBJ2-7; 8 bases are shared with TRBD2. The CDR3 covers 13 residues. V lost 3 bases to trimming and J lost 4 bases; unmatched junction nucleotides: 2. Germline V lookup: CDR1 MDHEN, CDR2 SYDVKM. CDR3 amino acids: CASSFSGKYEQYF. The CDR3 nucleotides are TGTGCCAGCAGTTTTAGCGGGAAGTACGAGCAGTACTTC.

The rearrangement joins TRBV4-2 to TRBJ2-3; 8 bases fit TRBD2. Looked up from germline, CDR1 is LGHNA and CDR2 is YNFKEQ. Trimming at V came to 6 bases and at J to 4 bases, leaving 3 bases not matched to a gene. This CDR3 is built from 13 residues. CDR3 region: CASRGLASDTQYF. DNA for the CDR3: TGTGCCAGCAGAGGACTAGCTTCAGATACGCAGTATTTT.